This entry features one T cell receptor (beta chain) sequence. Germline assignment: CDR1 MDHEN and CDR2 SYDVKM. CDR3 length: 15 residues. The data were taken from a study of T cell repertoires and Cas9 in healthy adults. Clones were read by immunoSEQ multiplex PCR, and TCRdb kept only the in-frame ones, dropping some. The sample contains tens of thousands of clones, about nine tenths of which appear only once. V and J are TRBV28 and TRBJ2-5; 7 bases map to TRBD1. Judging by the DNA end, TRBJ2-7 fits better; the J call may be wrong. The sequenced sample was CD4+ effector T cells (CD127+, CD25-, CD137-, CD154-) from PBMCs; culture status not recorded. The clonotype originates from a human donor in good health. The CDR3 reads CASSSPTGSMREQYF. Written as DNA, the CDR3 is TGTGCCAGCAGTTCCCCGACAGGGTCTATGCGCGAGCAGTACTTC.